This is a list of T cell receptor beta chains from one sample in a study of technical replicates of blood from a handful of donors. The table came from immunoSEQ multiplex PCR; TCRdb's copy has only in-frame clones and leaves some out. In the table there are about 94,000 clones, 90% to 96% of which are singletons. The sequencing sample was made of T cells isolated from PBMCs. The receptors originated from a human donor in good health. CDR3s include the opening cysteine and the closing phenylalanine or tryptophan. A D gene is named only where the DNA matches it firmly. Rows give clone size only sometimes, using once, few, many, or a class for an expanded clone.

clone size	J gene	V gene	D gene	CDR3 DNA	CDR3 protein
-	TRBJ2-5	TRBV5-4	TRBD2	TGTGCCAGCAGCGAGCGGACTAGCGGGAGGGCCGGGAGAGAGACCCAGTACTTC	CASSERTSGRAGRETQYF
-	TRBJ2-7	TRBV27	TRBD1	TGTGCCAGCAGTAACCCCCCCGGGACAGCCTACGAGCAGTACTTC	CASSNPPGTAYEQYF
-	TRBJ2-3	TRBV5-8	TRBD2	TGTGCCAGCAGACAGCGGGAGGCGTTTGGCACAGATACGCAGTATTTT	CASRQREAFGTDTQYF
-	TRBJ1-4	TRBV9	TRBD1	TGTGCCAGCAGCGTACAATTGAGAACAGGGACAGAGACTAATGAAAAACTGTTTTTT	CASSVQLRTGTETNEKLFF
-	TRBJ1-1	TRBV6-1	-	TGTGCCAGCAGTGAAGCCCGAGGGGGTTTTCCTGAAGCTTTCTTT	CASSEARGGFPEAFF
-	TRBJ2-1	TRBV7-7	TRBD2	TGTGCCAGCAGCTCGGGACTAGCGGTGGGTGAGCAGTTCTTC	CASSSGLAVGEQFF
-	TRBJ2-1	TRBV7-9	TRBD2	TGTGCCAGCAGCCTATCAATGACTAGCGGGGGGATCAATGAGCAGTTCTTC	CASSLSMTSGGINEQFF
-	TRBJ1-2	TRBV2	-	TGTGCCAGCAGTGCGGACAGACTTAACTATGGCTACACCTTC	CASSADRLNYGYTF
-	TRBJ1-5	TRBV5-8	-	TGTGCCAGCAGCTCATGGACAGTTTCTAGCAATCAGCCCCAGCATTTT	CASSSWTVSSNQPQHF
once	TRBJ2-7	TRBV19	-	TGTGCCAGTAGTATAGGCACAGGGTTCCTCTTC	CASSIGTGFLF
-	TRBJ1-2	TRBV27	-	TGTGCCAGCAGTTTATCTAGGGGCTATGGCTACACCTTC	CASSLSRGYGYTF
once	TRBJ1-2	TRBV4-1	-	TGCGCCAGCAGCCAAGAGGGCAAGGGAGGCTCGGCAGGACTAAACTATGGCTACACCTTC	CASSQEGKGGSAGLNYGYTF
-	TRBJ1-1	TRBV9	-	TGTGCCAGCAGCGTCGGGGGGAGGAACACTGAAGCTTTCTTT	CASSVGGRNTEAFF
-	TRBJ2-1	TRBV27	-	TGTGCCAGCAGTTCCACGGGACTCCCCAATGAGCAGTTCTTC	CASSSTGLPNEQFF
-	TRBJ1-4	TRBV6-1	-	TGTGCCAGCAGTGAAGCAGAGACGAGGGAAAAACTGTTTTTT	CASSEAETREKLFF
-	TRBJ2-5	TRBV15	TRBD1	TGTGCCACCAGCAGAAATGCCGGGACAGAAGAGACCCAGTACTTC	CATSRNAGTEETQYF
-	TRBJ2-1	TRBV5-1	TRBD2	TGCGCCAGAATCCCGAGGACTAGCGGGAGATCCTACAATGAGCAGTTCTTC	CARIPRTSGRSYNEQFF
-	TRBJ2-3	TRBV9	TRBD2	TGTGCCAGCAGCGTAGCTATAACGGGACTAGCGGGAAGCCTACTTTTAACAGATACGCAGTATTTT	CASSVAITGLAGSLLLTDTQYF
-	TRBJ2-7	TRBV5-4	TRBD1	TGTGCCAGCAGCCCACAGGGACAGGATTTTAGACCACCCTACGAGCAGTACTTC	CASSPQGQDFRPPYEQYF
-	TRBJ1-4	TRBV7-6	-	TGTGCCAGCAGCCTGGCAGTCGCAACTAATGAAAAACTGTTTTTT	CASSLAVATNEKLFF
-	TRBJ1-2	TRBV20-1	-	TGCAGTGTTCTGGACAGATATAGCTACACCTTC	CSVLDRYSYTF
-	TRBJ1-2	TRBV9	TRBD1	TGTGCCAGCAGCGCGACAGGGAATAGTGGTGGCTACACCTTC	CASSATGNSGGYTF
-	TRBJ1-3	TRBV11-3	-	TGTGCCAGCAGCTTCGCAGGCGCCTCTGGAAACACCATATATTTT	CASSFAGASGNTIYF
-	TRBJ1-2	TRBV27	TRBD1	TGTGCCAGCAGTTTTCAGGGGGCGCCCAGTGGCTACACCTTC	CASSFQGAPSGYTF
-	TRBJ1-1	TRBV7-2	-	TGTGCCAGCACCGACACAGGTACTGGGTACACTGAAGCTTTCTTT	CASTDTGTGYTEAFF
once	TRBJ1-2	TRBV25-1	-	TGTGCCAGCAGTGAATTTGCACTCTATGGCTACACCTTC	CASSEFALYGYTF
-	TRBJ1-1	TRBV5-1	-	TGCGCCAGCAGCTTGGGCCCGATAGGGGGTCTGAACACTGAAGCTTTCTTT	CASSLGPIGGLNTEAFF
-	TRBJ2-3	TRBV25-1	-	TGTGCCAGCAGTGAATTGGAGGAGCCAGATACGCAGTATTTT	CASSELEEPDTQYF
-	TRBJ2-2	TRBV6-4	TRBD1	TGTGCCAGCAGAGGGACAGGGGCGCACGCCGGGGAGCTGTTTTTT	CASRGTGAHAGELFF
-	TRBJ2-5	TRBV18	-	TGTGCCAGCTCACCATTTGTAGTCCTAGGTCAAGAGACCCAGTACTTC	CASSPFVVLGQETQYF
-	TRBJ2-7	TRBV5-6	TRBD1	TGTGCCAGCAGCTTGTGGGGGACAGGGAGGTCGGCCTACGAGCAGTACTTC	CASSLWGTGRSAYEQYF
-	TRBJ1-1	TRBV15	-	TGTGCCACCAGCATGTACAGGTCGACCACTGAAGCTTTCTTT	CATSMYRSTTEAFF
-	TRBJ1-4	TRBV2	-	TGTGCCAGCAGCAACCCGAGTACCGCAACTAATGAAAAACTGTTTTTT	CASSNPSTATNEKLFF
-	TRBJ1-1	TRBV19	-	TGTGCCAGTAGCTTTCGGACTGAAGCTTTCTTT	CASSFRTEAFF
-	TRBJ1-3	TRBV5-1	-	TGCGCCAGCAGCTTGGTCGGGGGAGGAAACACCATATATTTT	CASSLVGGGNTIYF
-	TRBJ1-5	TRBV2	-	TGTGCCAGCACCAAGGGGGGGGGCAATCAGCCCCAGCATTTT	CASTKGGGNQPQHF
-	TRBJ2-7	TRBV28	TRBD2	TGTGCCAGCAGTTTATGGCGGGAGGGAGACGAGCAGTACTTC	CASSLWREGDEQYF
-	TRBJ2-1	TRBV6-5	-	TGTGCCAGCAGAATAGCGGATTACAATGAGCAGTTCTTC	CASRIADYNEQFF
-	TRBJ1-1	TRBV5-4	TRBD1	TGTGCCAGCAGCAGGACAGGGACGAACACTGAAGCTTTCTTT	CASSRTGTNTEAFF
once	TRBJ2-1	TRBV5-4	TRBD2	TGTGCCAGCAGCTTGGGGACTAGCGGGGGTGAGTTCTTC	CASSLGTSGGEFF
once	TRBJ1-5	TRBV19	-	TGTGCCAGTAGTATAGGGGGGGATAATCAGCCCCAGCATTTT	CASSIGGDNQPQHF
-	TRBJ1-1	TRBV7-6	-	TGTGCCAGCAGCGAAAATGGGGGACACATGAACACTGAAGCTTTCTTT	CASSENGGHMNTEAFF
-	TRBJ1-1	TRBV19	TRBD1	TGTGCCAGTAGTATTCGCGACAGGGGCACTGAAGCTTTCTTT	CASSIRDRGTEAFF
-	TRBJ2-2	TRBV28	TRBD2	TGTGCCAGCAGTTTAGGGACTAGCTCTTACACCGGGGAGCTGTTTTTT	CASSLGTSSYTGELFF
-	TRBJ2-6	TRBV27	-	TGTGCCAGCAGTAATACTGAACGGGGTTACTCTGGGGCCAACGTCCTGACTTTC	CASSNTERGYSGANVLTF
-	TRBJ2-2	TRBV7-2	TRBD1	TGTGCCAGCAGTCAAGACAGGGGGTGGACCGGGGAGCTGTTTTTT	CASSQDRGWTGELFF
-	TRBJ2-4	TRBV7-9	-	TGTGCCAGCAGCTTAGCGCACCCCTCTGCAGGAAACATTCAGTACTTC	CASSLAHPSAGNIQYF
-	TRBJ2-7	TRBV7-2	TRBD2	TGTGCCAGCAGCTTACCCCTAGCGGGATCACTAACCTACGAGCAGTACTTC	CASSLPLAGSLTYEQYF
-	TRBJ2-1	TRBV7-3	-	TGTGCCAGCAGCTTAACCCCGGGGCGGGATCAATTCAATGAGCAGTTCTTC	CASSLTPGRDQFNEQFF
-	TRBJ1-2	TRBV27	TRBD1	TGTGCCAGCAGACCAGCCGGGACAGGGGGCTTTATCGTTGGCTACACCTTC	CASRPAGTGGFIVGYTF
-	TRBJ2-1	TRBV29-1	TRBD2	TGCAGCGTTTCTAGCGGGAGTTCTTACAATGAGCAGTTCTTC	CSVSSGSSYNEQFF
-	TRBJ1-1	TRBV19	TRBD1	TGTGCCAGTAGTATGAGGGACAGGGGCGTGGGAGCTTTCTTT	CASSMRDRGVGAFF
once	TRBJ1-1	TRBV19	-	TGTGCCAGTAGACCAAACCTACAGGGCTTCACTGAAGCTTTCTTT	CASRPNLQGFTEAFF
-	TRBJ1-1	TRBV28	TRBD1	TGTGCCAGCAGAGACCTCCAGGGGGCAGGCACTGAAGCTTTCTTT	CASRDLQGAGTEAFF
-	TRBJ2-7	TRBV9	-	TGTGCCAGCAGCGTAGAGCCCGCGTTCTACGAGCAGTACTTC	CASSVEPAFYEQYF